A single sample is the source of the 13 T cell receptor beta chains below, sequenced in a study of cytomegalovirus exposure and HLA in healthy donors. Primers: 60 Vbeta forward and 13 Jbeta reverse. Clones were sequenced by immunoSEQ multiplex PCR, and TCRdb holds only the in-frame ones, with some missing. The sample lists about 140,000 clones, around 75% occurring once. Sequenced: PBMCs. The source is a man younger than 45 in good health and CMV-seronegative.

The CDR3 sequence: CASSSQGATGELFF. The CDR3 DNA reads as TGTGCCAGCAGTTCCCAGGGGGCAACCGGGGAGCTGTTTTTT. V is TRBV6-5 and J is TRBJ2-2; the match to TRBD1 covers 8 bases. CDR3 length: 14 amino acids. CDR1 MNHEY and CDR2 SVGAGI come from the germline V gene. The trim removed 4 bases at V and 5 bases at J, leaving 3 bases unmatched.

The DNA of the CDR3 is TGCGCCAGCAGCTTGGCTGCGGGAGTCGGATACGAGCAGTACTTC. Translating gives CASSLAAGVGYEQYF. V and J are TRBV5-1 and TRBJ2-7, with 7 bases matching TRBD2. The CDR3 contains 15 residues. The J segment lost 4 bases and the V segment lost 0 bases, leaving 7 bases of the junction unmatched. Germline V lookup: CDR1 SGHRS, CDR2 YFSETQ.

This chain links TRBV19 with TRBJ2-3; 8 bases fit TRBD2. The V gene end was trimmed by 5 bases and the J gene end by 4 bases; junction bases not matched to a gene: 8. Germline CDR1 LNHDA, CDR2 SQIVND (reference sequence). This CDR3 has 15 residues. CDR3 coding DNA: TGTGCCAGTAGTCTATCGCGGCGGGAGGCAGATACGCAGTATTTT. Residues: CASSLSRREADTQYF.

This clone was counted a single time. The V and J genes are TRBV28 and TRBJ1-2, with 9 bases fitting TRBD1. The ends lost 2 bases at V and 5 bases at J; junction bases unmatched: 3. The CDR3 is made up of 14 amino acids. In germline, CDR1 is MDHEN, CDR2 SYDVKM. DNA of the CDR3: TGTGCCAGCAGTTTAAGTGGGACAGGGTATGGCTACACCTTC. It translates to CASSLSGTGYGYTF.

The J gene is TRBJ1-2, the V gene TRBV4-1, with no clear D. Germline V gives CDR1 MGHRA, CDR2 YSYEKL. Trimming shortened V by 1 base and J by 0 bases, and 9 bases separated the two germline ends. CDR3 length: 15 residues. The CDR3, as DNA: TGCGCCAGCAGCCAAGGGTCGGGGACTAACTATGGCTACACCTTC. Amino acids: CASSQGSGTNYGYTF.

The rearrangement uses TRBV7-6 and TRBJ2-3, with 13 bases matching TRBD2. V was clipped by 5 bases and J by 6 bases; unmatched bases: 11. This CDR3 spans 17 amino acids. CDR1 SGHVS and CDR2 FNYEAQ come from the germline V gene. The CDR3 DNA sequence: TGTGCCAGCAGCATGACTAGCGGGGGGCCGGGGGGGGATACGCAGTATTTT. Protein product: CASSMTSGGPGGDTQYF.

The rearrangement links TRBV5-1 to TRBJ2-2; TRBD2 aligns across 11 bases. The V and J ends lost 0 bases and 4 bases, in that order; junction bases with no gene match: 8. The CDR3 covers 18 residues. Per the germline V gene, CDR1 is SGHRS and CDR2 is YFSETQ. CDR3 in DNA: TGCGCCAGCAGCTTGGCTCTAGCGGGAGGAGGCGGCACCGGGGAGCTGTTTTTT. Its protein is CASSLALAGGGGTGELFF.

The rearrangement links TRBV6-1 to TRBJ1-2; D gene uncertain. Per the germline V gene, CDR1 is MNHNS and CDR2 is SASEGT. V was cut by 1 base and J by 5 bases, with 11 bases left in between. CDR3 length equals 14 residues. CDR3 bases: TGTGCCAGCAGTGAAGGGGCAGGAGGGTATGGCTACACCTTC. Translation: CASSEGAGGYGYTF.

The chain joins TRBV7-6 to TRBJ2-5, with 9 bases fitting TRBD1. The CDR3 spans 15 residues. Germline V CDR1 and CDR2: SGHVS, FNYEAQ. The ends lost 2 bases at V and 11 bases at J; junction bases unmatched: 12. CDR3 protein: CASSLLSGQGREQYF. CDR3 bases: TGTGCCAGCAGCTTATTATCGGGACAGGGCAGGGAGCAGTACTTC.

The V gene is TRBV11-2, the J gene TRBJ1-6, with 7 bases matching TRBD1. The V gene's germline CDR1 is SGHAT and CDR2 FQNNGV. The CDR3 spans 15 residues. Losses at the gene ends were 6 bases for V and 2 bases for J; bases not matched to a gene: 4. As DNA, the CDR3 is TGTGCCAGCAGACCAGGGACAGCCTATAATTCACCCCTCCACTTT. It specifies CASRPGTAYNSPLHF.

The chain joins TRBV6-1 to TRBJ2-7; perhaps TRBD1 as D (5 bases). V lost 7 bases and J 2 bases, leaving 15 bases between the germline ends. Germline V gene lookup returns CDR1 MNHNS and CDR2 SASEGT. The CDR3 extends over 14 amino acids. This CDR3 is CASILKGRPYEQYF. The CDR3 bases are TGTGCCAGCATTTTAAAGGGGCGGCCCTACGAGCAGTACTTC.

In this sample, this clone turned up a few times. V and J are TRBV27 and TRBJ1-1; possibly TRBD1 for D (5 bases). This CDR3 region has 14 residues. V lost 4 bases, J lost 0 bases, and 9 bases lay in between. The germline V gene has CDR1 MNHEY and CDR2 SMNVEV (reference sequence). CDR3 residues: CASSYSGLNTEAFF. The CDR3 nucleotides read TGTGCCAGCAGTTACTCAGGGCTGAACACTGAAGCTTTCTTT.

The chain links TRBV6-1 to TRBJ1-2; D ambiguous. Trimming took 3 bases from V and 5 from J, leaving 10 bases between them. This CDR3 has 13 residues. In germline, CDR1 is MNHNS, CDR2 SASEGT. The CDR3 sequence: CASSDSLEYGYTF. The CDR3, as DNA: TGTGCCAGCAGTGACAGCTTGGAGTATGGCTACACCTTC.